This T cell receptor beta chain appears in the sequencing data of a study of CD8 T cells in ankylosing spondylitis. This CDR3 is built from 15 residues. V gave up 4 bases and J gave up 0 bases, with 13 bases separating them. Germline values: CDR1 SGHDT, CDR2 YYEEEE. This clonotype was seen ten or more times. Libraries of TCR beta came from quantitative 5'-RACE with molecular barcodes. TCRdb itself ran the 5' RACE reads through MiXCR, one entry per CDR3 protein. The top ten hold under 7.5% of the sample, which has about 240,000 distinct CDR3 sequences, over 8.5% seen once. The TCR comes from a male donor with ankylosing spondylitis or in good health (not recorded which). V is TRBV5-6 and J is TRBJ1-1; tentatively, D is TRBD1 (5 bases). Material: blood, either unsorted or a sorted T cell fraction (not recorded which). This CDR3 reads CASSRGTALNTEAFF. DNA of the CDR3: TGTGCCAGCAGCCGAGGGACGGCACTGAACACTGAAGCTTTCTTT.